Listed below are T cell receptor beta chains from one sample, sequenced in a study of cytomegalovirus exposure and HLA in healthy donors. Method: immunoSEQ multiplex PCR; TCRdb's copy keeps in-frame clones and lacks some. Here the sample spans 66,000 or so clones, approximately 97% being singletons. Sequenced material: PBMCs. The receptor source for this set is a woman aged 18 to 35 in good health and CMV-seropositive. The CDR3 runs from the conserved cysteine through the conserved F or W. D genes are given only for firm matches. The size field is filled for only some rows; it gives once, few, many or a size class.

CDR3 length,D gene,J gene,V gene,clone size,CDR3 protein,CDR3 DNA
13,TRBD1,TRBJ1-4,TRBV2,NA,CASMDRGPEKLFF,TGTGCCAGCATGGACAGGGGGCCCGAAAAACTGTTTTTT
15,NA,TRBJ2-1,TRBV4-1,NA,CASSSPGTRSNEQFF,TGCGCCAGCAGCTCCCCTGGGACAAGGAGCAATGAGCAGTTCTTC
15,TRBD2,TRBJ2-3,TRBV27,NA,CASSLQGLETDTQYF,TGTGCCAGCAGTTTACAGGGACTAGAAACAGATACGCAGTATTTT
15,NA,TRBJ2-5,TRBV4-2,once,CASSQDLWGPETQYF,TGTGCCAGCAGCCAAGATCTCTGGGGCCCAGAGACCCAGTACTTC
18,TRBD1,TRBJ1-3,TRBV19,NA,CASSIGSWRQGGRNTIYF,TGTGCCAGTAGTATAGGAAGTTGGCGACAGGGAGGCCGAAACACCATATATTTT
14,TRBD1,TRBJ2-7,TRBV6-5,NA,CASSPWTGAYEQYF,TGTGCCAGCAGTCCATGGACAGGGGCCTACGAGCAGTACTTC
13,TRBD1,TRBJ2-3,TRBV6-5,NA,CASRTGGPDTQYF,TGTGCCAGCAGGACAGGGGGCCCAGATACGCAGTATTTT
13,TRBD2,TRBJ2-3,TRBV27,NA,CASSGRATDTQYF,TGTGCCAGCAGTGGGAGGGCCACAGATACGCAGTATTTT
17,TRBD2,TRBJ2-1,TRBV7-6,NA,CASSLEPSGSPYNEQFF,TGTGCCAGCAGCTTAGAACCTAGCGGGAGCCCCTACAATGAGCAGTTCTTC
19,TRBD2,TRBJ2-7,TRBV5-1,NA,CASSLDGLAGGISSYEQYF,TGCGCCAGCAGCTTGGACGGACTAGCGGGAGGGATCAGCTCCTACGAGCAGTACTTC
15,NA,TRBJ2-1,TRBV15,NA,CATSRDRLLNNEQFF,TGTGCCACCAGCAGAGACAGGCTTTTAAACAATGAGCAGTTCTTC
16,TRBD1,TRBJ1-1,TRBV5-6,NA,CASRRLQGAQGREAFF,TGTGCCAGCAGGAGATTACAGGGGGCGCAAGGAAGAGAAGCTTTCTTT
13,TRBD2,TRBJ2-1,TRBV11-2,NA,CASSLISGNEQFF,TGTGCCAGCAGCTTAATTAGCGGGAATGAGCAGTTCTTC